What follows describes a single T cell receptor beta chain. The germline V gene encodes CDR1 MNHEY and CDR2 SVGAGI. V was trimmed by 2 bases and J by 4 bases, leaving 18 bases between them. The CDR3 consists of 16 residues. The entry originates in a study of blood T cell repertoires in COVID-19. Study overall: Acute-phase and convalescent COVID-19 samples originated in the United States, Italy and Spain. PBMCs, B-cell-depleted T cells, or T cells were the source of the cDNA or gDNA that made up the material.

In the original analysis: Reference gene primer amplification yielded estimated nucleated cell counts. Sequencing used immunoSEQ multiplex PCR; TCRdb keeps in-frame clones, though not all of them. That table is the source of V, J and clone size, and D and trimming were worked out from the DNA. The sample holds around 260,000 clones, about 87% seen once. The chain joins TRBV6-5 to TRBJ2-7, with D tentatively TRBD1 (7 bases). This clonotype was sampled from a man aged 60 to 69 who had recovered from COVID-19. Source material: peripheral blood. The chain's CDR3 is CASSYAGSTGQYEQYF. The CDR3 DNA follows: TGTGCCAGCAGTTACGCGGGGTCGACAGGGCAGTACGAGCAGTACTTC.